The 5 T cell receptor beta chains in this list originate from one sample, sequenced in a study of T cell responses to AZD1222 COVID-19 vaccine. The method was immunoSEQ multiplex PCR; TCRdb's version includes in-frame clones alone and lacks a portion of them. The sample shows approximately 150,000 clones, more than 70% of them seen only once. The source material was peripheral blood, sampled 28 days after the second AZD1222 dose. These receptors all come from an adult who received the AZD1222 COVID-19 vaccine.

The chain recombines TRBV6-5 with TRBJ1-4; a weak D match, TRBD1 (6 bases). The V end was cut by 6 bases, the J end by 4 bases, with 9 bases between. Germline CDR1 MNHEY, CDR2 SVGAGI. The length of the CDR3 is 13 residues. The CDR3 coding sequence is TGTGCCAGCAGGGGGACAAGTAATGAAAAACTGTTTTTT. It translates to CASRGTSNEKLFF.

CDR3: CASSRTGGASEAFF. CDR3 DNA: TGTGCCAGCAGCAGGACAGGGGGCGCATCCGAAGCTTTCTTT. The J gene is TRBJ1-1, the V gene TRBV7-2; 11 bases line up with TRBD1. In germline, CDR1 is SGHTA, CDR2 FQGNSA. The CDR3 runs to 14 residues. Trimming at V came to 5 bases and at J to 8 bases, leaving 7 bases not matched to a gene.

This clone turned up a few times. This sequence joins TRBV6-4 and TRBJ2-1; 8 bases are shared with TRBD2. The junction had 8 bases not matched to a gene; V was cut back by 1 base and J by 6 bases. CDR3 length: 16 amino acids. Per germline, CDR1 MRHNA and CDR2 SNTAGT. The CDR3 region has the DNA TGTGCCAGCAGTGACTATAGCGGGGAGGGACGCAATGAGCAGTTCTTC. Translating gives CASSDYSGEGRNEQFF.

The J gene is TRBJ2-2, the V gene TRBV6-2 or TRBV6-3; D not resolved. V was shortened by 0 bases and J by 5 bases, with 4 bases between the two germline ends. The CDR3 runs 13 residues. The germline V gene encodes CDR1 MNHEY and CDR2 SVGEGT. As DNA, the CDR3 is TGTGCCAGCAGTTACTCGAGTACCGGGGAGCTGTTTTTT. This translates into CASSYSSTGELFF.

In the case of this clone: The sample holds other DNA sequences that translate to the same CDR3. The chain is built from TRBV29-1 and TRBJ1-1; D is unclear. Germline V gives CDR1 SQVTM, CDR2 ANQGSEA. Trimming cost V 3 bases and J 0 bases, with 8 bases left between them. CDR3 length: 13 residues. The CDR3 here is CSVEGRMNTEAFF. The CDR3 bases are TGCAGCGTTGAGGGCAGGATGAACACTGAAGCTTTCTTT.